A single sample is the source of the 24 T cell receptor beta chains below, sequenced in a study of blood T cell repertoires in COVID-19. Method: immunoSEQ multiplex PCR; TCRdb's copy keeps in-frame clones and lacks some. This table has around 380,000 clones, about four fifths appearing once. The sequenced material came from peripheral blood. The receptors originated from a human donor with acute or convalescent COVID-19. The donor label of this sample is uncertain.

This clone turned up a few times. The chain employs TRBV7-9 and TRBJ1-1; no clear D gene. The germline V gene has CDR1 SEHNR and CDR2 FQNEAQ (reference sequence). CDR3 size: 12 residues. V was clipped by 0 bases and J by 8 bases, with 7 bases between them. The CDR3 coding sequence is TGTGCCAGCAGCTTAGCCGAGGAGGAAGCTTTCTTT. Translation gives CASSLAEEEAFF.

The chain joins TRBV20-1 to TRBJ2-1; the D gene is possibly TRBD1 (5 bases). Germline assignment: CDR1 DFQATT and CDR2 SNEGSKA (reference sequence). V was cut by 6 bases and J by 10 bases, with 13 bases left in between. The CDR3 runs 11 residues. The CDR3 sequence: CSAAQGEEQFF. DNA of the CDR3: TGCAGTGCCGCTCAGGGCGAGGAGCAGTTCTTC.

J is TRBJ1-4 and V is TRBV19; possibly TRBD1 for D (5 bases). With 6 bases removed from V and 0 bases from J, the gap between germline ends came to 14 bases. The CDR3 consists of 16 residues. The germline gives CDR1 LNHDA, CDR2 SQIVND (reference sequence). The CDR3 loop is CASRPGQWATNEKLFF. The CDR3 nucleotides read TGTGCCAGTAGACCCGGACAATGGGCAACTAATGAAAAACTGTTTTTT.

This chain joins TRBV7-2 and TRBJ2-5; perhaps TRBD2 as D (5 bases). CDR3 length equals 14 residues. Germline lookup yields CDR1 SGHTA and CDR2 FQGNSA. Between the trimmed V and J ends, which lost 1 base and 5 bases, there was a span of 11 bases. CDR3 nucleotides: TGTGCCAGCAGCTTAGATTCGGGGTCGGAGACCCAGTACTTC. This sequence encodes CASSLDSGSETQYF. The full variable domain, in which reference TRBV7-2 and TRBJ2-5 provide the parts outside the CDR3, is GAGVSQSPSNKVTEKGKDVELRCDPISGHTALYWYRQSLGQGLEFLIYFQGNSAPDKSGLPSDRFSAERTGGSVSTLTIQRTQQEDSAVYLCASSLDSGSETQYFGPGTRLLVL.

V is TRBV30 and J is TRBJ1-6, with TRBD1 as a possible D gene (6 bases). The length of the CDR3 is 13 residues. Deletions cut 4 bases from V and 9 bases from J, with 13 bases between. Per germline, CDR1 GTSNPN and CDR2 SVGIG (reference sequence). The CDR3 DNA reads TGTGCCTGGACCCGTACAGGGATTTCACCCCTCCACTTT. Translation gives CAWTRTGISPLHF.

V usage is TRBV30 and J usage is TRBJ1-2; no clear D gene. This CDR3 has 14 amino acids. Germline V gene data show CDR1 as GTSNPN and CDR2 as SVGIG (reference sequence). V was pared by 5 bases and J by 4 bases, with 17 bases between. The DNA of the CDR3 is TGTGCCTGGCCCGTTTCCGACACCCCCTATGGCTACACCTTC. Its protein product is CAWPVSDTPYGYTF.

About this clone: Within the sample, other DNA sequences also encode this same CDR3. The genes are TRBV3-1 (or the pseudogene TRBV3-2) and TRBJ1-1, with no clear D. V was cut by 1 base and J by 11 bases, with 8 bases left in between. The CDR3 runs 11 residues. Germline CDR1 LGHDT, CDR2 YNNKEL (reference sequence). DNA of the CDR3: TGTGCCAGCAGCCAAGGGCTGGAGGCTTTCTTT. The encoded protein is CASSQGLEAFF.

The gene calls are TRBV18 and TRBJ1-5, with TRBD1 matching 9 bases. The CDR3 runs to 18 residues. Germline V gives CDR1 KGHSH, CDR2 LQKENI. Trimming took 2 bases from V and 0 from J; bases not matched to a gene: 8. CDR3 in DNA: TGTGCCAGCTCACCATCCTCGACAGGGGGATATAGCAATCAGCCCCAGCATTTT. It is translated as CASSPSSTGGYSNQPQHF.

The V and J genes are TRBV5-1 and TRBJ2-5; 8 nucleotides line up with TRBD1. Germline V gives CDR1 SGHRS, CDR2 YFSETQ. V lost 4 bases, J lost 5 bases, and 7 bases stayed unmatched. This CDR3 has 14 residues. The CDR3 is CASSEQGEVETQYF. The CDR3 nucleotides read TGCGCCAGCAGCGAACAGGGGGAGGTTGAGACCCAGTACTTC. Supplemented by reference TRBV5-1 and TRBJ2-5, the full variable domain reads KAGVTQTPRYLIKTRGQQVTLSCSPISGHRSVSWYQQTPGQGLQFLFEYFSETQRNKGNFPGRFSGRQFSNSRSEMNVSTLELGDSALYLCASSEQGEVETQYFGPGTRLLVL.

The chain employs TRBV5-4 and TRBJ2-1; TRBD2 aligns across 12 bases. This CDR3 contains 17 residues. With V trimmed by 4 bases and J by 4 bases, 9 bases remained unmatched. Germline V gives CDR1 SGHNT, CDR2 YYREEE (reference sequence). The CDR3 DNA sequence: TGTGCCAGCAGCCCCCTAGGACTAGCGGGGTCTTACAATGAGCAGTTCTTC. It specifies CASSPLGLAGSYNEQFF.

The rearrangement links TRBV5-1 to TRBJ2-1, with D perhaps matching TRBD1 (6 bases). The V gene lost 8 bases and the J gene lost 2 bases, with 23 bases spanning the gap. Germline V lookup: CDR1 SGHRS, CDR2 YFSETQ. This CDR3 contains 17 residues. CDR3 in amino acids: CARDQTQGWFPYNEQFF. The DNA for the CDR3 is TGCGCCAGAGACCAGACCCAGGGGTGGTTCCCCTACAATGAGCAGTTCTTC.

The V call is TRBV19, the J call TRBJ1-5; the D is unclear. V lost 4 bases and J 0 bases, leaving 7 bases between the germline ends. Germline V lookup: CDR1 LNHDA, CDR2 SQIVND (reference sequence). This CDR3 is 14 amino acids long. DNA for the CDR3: TGTGCCAGTAGTAGACAAAATAGCAATCAGCCCCAGCATTTT. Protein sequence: CASSRQNSNQPQHF.

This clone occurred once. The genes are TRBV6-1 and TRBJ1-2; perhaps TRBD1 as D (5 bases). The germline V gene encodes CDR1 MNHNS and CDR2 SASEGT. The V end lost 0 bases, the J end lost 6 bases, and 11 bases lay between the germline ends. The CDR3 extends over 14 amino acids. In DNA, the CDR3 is TGTGCCAGCAGTGAAGCGGTCCCAGGGCATGGCTACACCTTC. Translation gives CASSEAVPGHGYTF.

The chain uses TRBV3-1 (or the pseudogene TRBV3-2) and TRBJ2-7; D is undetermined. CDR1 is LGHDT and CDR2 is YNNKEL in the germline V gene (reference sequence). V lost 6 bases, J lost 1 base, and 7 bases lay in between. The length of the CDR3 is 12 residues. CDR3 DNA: TGTGCCAGCAGTTTCTTGTCCTACGAGCAGTACTTC. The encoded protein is CASSFLSYEQYF.

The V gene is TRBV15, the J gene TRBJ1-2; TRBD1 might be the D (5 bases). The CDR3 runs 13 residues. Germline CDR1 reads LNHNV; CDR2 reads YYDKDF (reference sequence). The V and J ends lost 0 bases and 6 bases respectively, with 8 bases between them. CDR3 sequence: CATSRDGRDGYTF. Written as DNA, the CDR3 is TGTGCCACCAGCAGAGATGGCAGGGATGGCTACACCTTC.

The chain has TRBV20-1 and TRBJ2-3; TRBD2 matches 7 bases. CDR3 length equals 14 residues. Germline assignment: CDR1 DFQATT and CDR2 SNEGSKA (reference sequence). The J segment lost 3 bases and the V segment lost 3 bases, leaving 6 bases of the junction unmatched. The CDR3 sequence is CSASKGGRTDTQYF. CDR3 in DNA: TGCAGTGCTAGTAAAGGCGGGAGAACAGATACGCAGTATTTT.

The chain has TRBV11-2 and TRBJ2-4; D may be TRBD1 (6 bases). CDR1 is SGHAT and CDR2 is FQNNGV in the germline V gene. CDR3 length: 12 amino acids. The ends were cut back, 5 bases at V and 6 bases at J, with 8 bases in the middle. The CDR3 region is CASSQGSNIQYF. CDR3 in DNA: TGTGCCAGCAGCCAGGGGTCAAACATTCAGTACTTC.

The CDR3 bases are TGTGCCAGCAGCCAGAGTAGCGGCGTGTTCAATGAGCAGTTCTTC. Protein: CASSQSSGVFNEQFF. The chain joins TRBV3-1 (or the pseudogene TRBV3-2) to TRBJ2-1; D possibly corresponds to TRBD2 (6 bases). The germline gives CDR1 LGHDT, CDR2 YNNKEL (reference sequence). The CDR3 contains 15 residues. The ends were cut back, 3 bases at V and 6 bases at J, with 15 bases in the middle.

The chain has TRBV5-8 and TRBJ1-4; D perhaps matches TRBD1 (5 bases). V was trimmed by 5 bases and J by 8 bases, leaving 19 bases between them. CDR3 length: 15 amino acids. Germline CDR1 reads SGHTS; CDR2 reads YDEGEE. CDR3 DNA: TGTGCCAGCAGGTGGAAGACTAGGTGGGGGGAAAAACTGTTTTTT. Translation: CASRWKTRWGEKLFF.

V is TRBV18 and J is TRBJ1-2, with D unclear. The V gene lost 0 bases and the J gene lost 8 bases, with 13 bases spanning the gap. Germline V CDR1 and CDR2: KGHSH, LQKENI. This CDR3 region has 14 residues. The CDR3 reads CASSPPGEEWGYTF. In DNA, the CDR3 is TGTGCCAGCTCACCACCTGGGGAGGAGTGGGGCTACACCTTC.

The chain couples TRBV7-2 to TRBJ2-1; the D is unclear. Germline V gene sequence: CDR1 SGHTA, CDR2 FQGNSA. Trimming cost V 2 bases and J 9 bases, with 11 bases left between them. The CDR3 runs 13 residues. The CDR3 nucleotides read TGTGCCAGCAGCTTATCGAGCGTCGGTGAGCAGTTCTTC. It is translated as CASSLSSVGEQFF.

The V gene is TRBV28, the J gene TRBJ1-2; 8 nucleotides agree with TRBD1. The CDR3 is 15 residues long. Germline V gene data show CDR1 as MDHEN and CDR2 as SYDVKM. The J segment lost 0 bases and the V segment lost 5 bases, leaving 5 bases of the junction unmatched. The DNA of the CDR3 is TGTGCCAGCAGTAATACAGGGGGGCCTAACTATGGCTACACCTTC. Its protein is CASSNTGGPNYGYTF.

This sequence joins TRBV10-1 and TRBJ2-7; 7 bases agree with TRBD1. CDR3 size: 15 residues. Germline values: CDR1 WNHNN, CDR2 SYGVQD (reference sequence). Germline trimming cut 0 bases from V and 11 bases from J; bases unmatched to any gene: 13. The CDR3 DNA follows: TGCGCCAGCAGTGAGTCGAGGGTGGGACAGACCCCAGAGTACTTC. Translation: CASSESRVGQTPEYF.

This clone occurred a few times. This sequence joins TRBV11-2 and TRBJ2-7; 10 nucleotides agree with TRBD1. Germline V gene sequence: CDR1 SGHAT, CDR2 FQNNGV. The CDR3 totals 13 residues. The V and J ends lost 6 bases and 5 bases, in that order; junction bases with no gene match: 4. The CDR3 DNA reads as TGTGCCAGCAGGACAGGGGGCGGCCACGAGCAGTACTTC. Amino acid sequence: CASRTGGGHEQYF.